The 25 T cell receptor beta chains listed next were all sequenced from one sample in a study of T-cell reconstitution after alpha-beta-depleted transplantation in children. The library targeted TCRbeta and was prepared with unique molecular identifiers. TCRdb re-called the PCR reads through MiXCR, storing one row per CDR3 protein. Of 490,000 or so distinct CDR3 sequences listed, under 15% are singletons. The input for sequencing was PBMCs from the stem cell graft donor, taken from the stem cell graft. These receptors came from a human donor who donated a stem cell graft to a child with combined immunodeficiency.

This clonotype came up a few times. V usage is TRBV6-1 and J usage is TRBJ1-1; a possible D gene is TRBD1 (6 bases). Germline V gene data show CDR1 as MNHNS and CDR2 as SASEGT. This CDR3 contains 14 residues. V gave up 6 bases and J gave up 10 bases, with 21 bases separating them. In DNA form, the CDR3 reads TGTGCCAGCAGGGGGGCCTCCCCCCCAATGGGAGCTTTCTTT. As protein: CASRGASPPMGAFF.

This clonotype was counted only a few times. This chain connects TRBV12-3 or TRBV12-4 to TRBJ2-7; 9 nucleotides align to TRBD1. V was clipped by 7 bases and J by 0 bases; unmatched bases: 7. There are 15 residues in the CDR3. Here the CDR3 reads CASNSGTGISYEQYF. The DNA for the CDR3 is TGTGCCAGCAACTCCGGGACAGGGATCTCCTACGAGCAGTACTTC.

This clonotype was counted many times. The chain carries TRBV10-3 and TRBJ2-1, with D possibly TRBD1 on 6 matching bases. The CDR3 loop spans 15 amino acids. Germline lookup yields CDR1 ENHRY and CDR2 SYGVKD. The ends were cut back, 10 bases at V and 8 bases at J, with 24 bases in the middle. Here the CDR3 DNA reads TGTGCCACAAAGAGGCGAGACAGGCTACACGATGAGCAGTTCTTC. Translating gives CATKRRDRLHDEQFF.

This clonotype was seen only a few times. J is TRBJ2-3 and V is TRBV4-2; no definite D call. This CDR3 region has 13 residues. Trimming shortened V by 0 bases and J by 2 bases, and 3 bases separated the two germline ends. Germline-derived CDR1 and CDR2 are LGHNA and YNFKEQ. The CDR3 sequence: CASSQEFTDTQYF. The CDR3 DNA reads TGTGCCAGCAGCCAAGAATTCACAGATACGCAGTATTTT.

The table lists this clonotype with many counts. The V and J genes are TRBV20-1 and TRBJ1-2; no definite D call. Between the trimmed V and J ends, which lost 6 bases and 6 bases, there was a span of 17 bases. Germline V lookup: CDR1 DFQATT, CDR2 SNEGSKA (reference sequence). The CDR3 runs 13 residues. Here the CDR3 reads CSAMGRPSDGYTF. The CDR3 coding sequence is TGCAGTGCCATGGGTCGTCCATCGGATGGCTACACCTTC.

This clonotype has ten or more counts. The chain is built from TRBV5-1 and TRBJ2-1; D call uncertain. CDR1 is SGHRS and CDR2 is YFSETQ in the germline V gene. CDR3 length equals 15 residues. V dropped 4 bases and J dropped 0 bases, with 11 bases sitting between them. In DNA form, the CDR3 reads TGCGCCAGCAGCCCCAGGACGAGCTCCTACAATGAGCAGTTCTTC. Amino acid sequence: CASSPRTSSYNEQFF.

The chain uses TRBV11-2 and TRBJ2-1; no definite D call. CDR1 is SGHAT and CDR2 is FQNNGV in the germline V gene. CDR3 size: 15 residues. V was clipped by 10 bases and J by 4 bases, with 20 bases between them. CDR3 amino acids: CATRYRNYMYNEQFF. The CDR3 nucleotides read TGTGCCACCAGGTATCGCAACTACATGTACAATGAGCAGTTCTTC.

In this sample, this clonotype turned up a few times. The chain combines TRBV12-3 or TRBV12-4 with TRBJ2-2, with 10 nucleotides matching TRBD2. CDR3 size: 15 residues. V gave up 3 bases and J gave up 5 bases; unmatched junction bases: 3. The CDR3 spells CASSFATSGTGELFF. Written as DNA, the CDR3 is TGTGCCAGCAGTTTTGCGACTAGCGGGACCGGGGAGCTGTTTTTT.

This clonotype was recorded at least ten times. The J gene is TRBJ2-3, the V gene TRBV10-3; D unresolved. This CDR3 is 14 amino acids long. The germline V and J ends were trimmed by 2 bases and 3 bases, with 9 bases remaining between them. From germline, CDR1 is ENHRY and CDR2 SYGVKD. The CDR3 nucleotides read TGTGCCATCAGTGAGACCGATATGACAGATACGCAGTATTTT. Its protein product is CAISETDMTDTQYF.

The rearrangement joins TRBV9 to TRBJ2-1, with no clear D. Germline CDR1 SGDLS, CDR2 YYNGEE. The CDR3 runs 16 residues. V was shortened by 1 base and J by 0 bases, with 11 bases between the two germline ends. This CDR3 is CASSVTGASSYNEQFF. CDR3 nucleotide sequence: TGTGCCAGCAGCGTAACCGGCGCTAGCTCCTACAATGAGCAGTTCTTC.

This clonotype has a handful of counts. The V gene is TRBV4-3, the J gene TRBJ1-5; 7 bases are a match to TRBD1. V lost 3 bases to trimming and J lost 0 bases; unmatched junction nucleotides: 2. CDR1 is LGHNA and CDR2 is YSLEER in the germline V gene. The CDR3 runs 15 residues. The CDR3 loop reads CASSHNRGSNQPQHF. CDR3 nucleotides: TGCGCCAGCAGCCACAACAGGGGTAGCAATCAGCCCCAGCATTTT.

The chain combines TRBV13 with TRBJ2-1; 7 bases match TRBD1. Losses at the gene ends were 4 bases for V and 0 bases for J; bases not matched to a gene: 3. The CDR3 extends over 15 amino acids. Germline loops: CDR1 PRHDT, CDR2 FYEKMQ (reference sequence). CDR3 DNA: TGTGCCAGCAGCTCGGACAGGACCTCCTACAATGAGCAGTTCTTC. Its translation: CASSSDRTSYNEQFF.

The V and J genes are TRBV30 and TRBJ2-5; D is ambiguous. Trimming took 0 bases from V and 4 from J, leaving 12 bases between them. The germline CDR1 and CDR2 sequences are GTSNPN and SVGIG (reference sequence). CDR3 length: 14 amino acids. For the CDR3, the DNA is TGTGCCTGGAGTGTAATGGCCCCGGGAGAGACCCAGTACTTC. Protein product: CAWSVMAPGETQYF.

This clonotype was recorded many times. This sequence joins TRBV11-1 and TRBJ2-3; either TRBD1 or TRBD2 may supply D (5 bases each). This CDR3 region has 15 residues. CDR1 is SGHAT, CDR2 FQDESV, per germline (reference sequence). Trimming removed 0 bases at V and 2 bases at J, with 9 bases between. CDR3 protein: CASSLAGESTDTQYF. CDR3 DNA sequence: TGTGCCAGCAGCTTAGCAGGGGAGTCCACAGATACGCAGTATTTT. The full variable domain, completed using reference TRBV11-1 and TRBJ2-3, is EAEVAQSPRYKITEKSQAVAFWCDPISGHATLYWYRQILGQGPELLVQFQDESVVDDSQLPKDRFSAERLKGVDSTLKIQPAELGDSAMYLCASSLAGESTDTQYFGPGTRLTVL.

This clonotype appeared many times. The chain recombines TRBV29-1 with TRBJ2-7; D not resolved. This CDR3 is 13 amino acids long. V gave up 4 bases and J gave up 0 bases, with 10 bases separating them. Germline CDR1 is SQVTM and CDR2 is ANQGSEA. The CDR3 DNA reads TGCAGCGTTGTAGAAAGGGCCTCCTACGAGCAGTACTTC. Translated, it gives CSVVERASYEQYF.

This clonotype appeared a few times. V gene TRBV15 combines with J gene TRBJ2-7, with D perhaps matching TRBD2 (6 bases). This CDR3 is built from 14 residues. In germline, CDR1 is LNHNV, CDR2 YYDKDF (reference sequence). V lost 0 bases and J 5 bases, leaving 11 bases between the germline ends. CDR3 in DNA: TGTGCCACCAGCAGAGATAGCCTAGCGAACGAGCAGTACTTC. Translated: CATSRDSLANEQYF.

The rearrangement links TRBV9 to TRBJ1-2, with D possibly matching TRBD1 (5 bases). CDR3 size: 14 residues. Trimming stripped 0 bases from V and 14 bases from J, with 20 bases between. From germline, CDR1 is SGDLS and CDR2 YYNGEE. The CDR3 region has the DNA TGTGCCAGCAGCGTAGAGACAACAGGCTGGGGTGAAACCTTC. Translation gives CASSVETTGWGETF. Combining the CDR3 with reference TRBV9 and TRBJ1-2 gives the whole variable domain DSGVTQTPKHLITATGQRVTLRCSPRSGDLSVYWYQQSLDQGLQFLIQYYNGEERAKGNILERFSAQQFPDLHSELNLSSLELGDSALYFCASSVETTGWGETFGSGTRLTVV.

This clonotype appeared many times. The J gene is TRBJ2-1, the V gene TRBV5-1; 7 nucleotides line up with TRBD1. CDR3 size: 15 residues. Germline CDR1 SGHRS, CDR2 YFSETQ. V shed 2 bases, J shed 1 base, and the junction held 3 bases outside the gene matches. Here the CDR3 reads CASSFRQGSYNEQFF. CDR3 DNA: TGCGCCAGCAGCTTTCGACAGGGATCCTACAATGAGCAGTTCTTC.

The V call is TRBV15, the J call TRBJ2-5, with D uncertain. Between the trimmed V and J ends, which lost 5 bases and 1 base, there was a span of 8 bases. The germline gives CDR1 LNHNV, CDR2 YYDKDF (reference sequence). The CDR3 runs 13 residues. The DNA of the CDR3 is TGTGCCACCAGCGCGCGGATCCAAGAGACCCAGTACTTC. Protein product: CATSARIQETQYF.

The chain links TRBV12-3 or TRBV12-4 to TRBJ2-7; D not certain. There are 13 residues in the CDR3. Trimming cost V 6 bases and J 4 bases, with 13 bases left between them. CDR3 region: CASSQPPPYEQYF. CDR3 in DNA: TGTGCCAGCAGCCAACCCCCCCCGTACGAGCAGTACTTC.

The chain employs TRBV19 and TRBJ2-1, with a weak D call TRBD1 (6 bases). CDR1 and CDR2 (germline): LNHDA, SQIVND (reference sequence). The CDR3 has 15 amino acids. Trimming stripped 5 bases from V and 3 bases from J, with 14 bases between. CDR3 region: CASSSQGSDYNEQFF. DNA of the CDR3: TGTGCCAGTAGTTCACAGGGAAGTGACTACAATGAGCAGTTCTTC.

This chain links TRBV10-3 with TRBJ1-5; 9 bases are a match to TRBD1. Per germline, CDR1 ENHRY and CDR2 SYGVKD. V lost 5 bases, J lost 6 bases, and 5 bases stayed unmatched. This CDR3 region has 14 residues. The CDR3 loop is CAISWDRETQPQHF. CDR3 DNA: TGTGCCATCAGTTGGGACAGGGAAACTCAGCCCCAGCATTTT.

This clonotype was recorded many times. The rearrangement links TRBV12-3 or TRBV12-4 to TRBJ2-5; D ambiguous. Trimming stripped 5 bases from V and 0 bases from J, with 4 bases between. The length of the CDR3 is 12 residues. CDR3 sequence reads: CASSPYQETQYF. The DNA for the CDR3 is TGTGCCAGCAGTCCATACCAAGAGACCCAGTACTTC.

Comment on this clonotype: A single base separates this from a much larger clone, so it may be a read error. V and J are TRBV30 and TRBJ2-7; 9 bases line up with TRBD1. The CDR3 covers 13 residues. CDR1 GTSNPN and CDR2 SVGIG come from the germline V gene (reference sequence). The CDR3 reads CDWTHQTGGEQYF. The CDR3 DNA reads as TGTGACTGGACCCACCAGACAGGGGGCGAGCAGTACTTC.

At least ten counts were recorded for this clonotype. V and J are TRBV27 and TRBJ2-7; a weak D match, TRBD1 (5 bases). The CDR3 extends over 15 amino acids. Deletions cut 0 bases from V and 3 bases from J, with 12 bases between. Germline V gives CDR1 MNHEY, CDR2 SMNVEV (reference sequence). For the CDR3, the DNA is TGTGCCAGCAGTTTATCGGGGCCGGGTCACTACGAGCAGTACTTC. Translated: CASSLSGPGHYEQYF.